Listed below are T cell receptor beta chains from one sample, sequenced in a study of technical replicates of blood from a few donors. TCRdb's table, derived via immunoSEQ multiplex PCR, lists solely in-frame clones and lacks some. The sample has over 80,000 clones; around 96% are singletons. The sequencing sample was made of T cells isolated from PBMCs. These receptors came from a human donor in good health. Both conserved end residues are part of each CDR3. D genes are given only for firm matches. Size values are once, few and many counts, or a class for expanded clones, and some rows have none.

d_call: .; cdr3_length: 14; j_call: TRBJ1-1; v_call: TRBV11-3; clone_size: .; cdr3_aa: CASSLENSFAEAFF; cdr3_nt: TGTGCCAGCAGCTTAGAAAACAGTTTCGCTGAAGCTTTCTTT
d_call: .; cdr3_length: 15; j_call: TRBJ2-7; v_call: TRBV25-1; clone_size: .; cdr3_aa: CASGARAGYSYEQYF; cdr3_nt: TGTGCCAGCGGGGCCCGCGCGGGGTACTCCTACGAGCAGTACTTC
d_call: TRBD1; cdr3_length: 13; j_call: TRBJ2-7; v_call: TRBV5-4; clone_size: .; cdr3_aa: CASSQDRGYEQYF; cdr3_nt: TGTGCCAGCAGCCAGGACAGGGGGTACGAGCAGTACTTC
d_call: .; cdr3_length: 11; j_call: TRBJ2-5; v_call: TRBV20-1; clone_size: .; cdr3_aa: CSASFGETQYF; cdr3_nt: TGCAGTGCTAGCTTCGGAGAGACCCAGTACTTC
d_call: .; cdr3_length: 14; j_call: TRBJ1-4; v_call: TRBV7-9; clone_size: once; cdr3_aa: CASSLEDMTEKLFF; cdr3_nt: TGTGCCAGCAGCTTAGAAGACATGACTGAAAAACTGTTTTTT
d_call: .; cdr3_length: 13; j_call: TRBJ1-2; v_call: TRBV5-1; clone_size: .; cdr3_aa: CASSLGANYGYTF; cdr3_nt: TGCGCCAGCAGCTTGGGAGCTAACTATGGCTACACCTTC
d_call: .; cdr3_length: 16; j_call: TRBJ1-5; v_call: TRBV9; clone_size: .; cdr3_aa: CASSRSGGPSNQPQHF; cdr3_nt: TGTGCCAGCTCCCGTTCGGGGGGACCCTCCAATCAGCCCCAGCATTTT
d_call: TRBD2; cdr3_length: 16; j_call: TRBJ2-7; v_call: TRBV7-9; clone_size: .; cdr3_aa: CASSLDRTSGPYEQYF; cdr3_nt: TGTGCCAGCAGCTTAGATAGGACTAGCGGACCCTACGAGCAGTACTTC
d_call: TRBD2; cdr3_length: 14; j_call: TRBJ2-1; v_call: TRBV25-1; clone_size: .; cdr3_aa: CATLSGRNNNEQFF; cdr3_nt: TGTGCCACCCTAAGCGGGAGAAACAACAATGAGCAGTTCTTC
d_call: .; cdr3_length: 14; j_call: TRBJ2-7; v_call: TRBV6-5; clone_size: .; cdr3_aa: CASSGAGSSYEQYF; cdr3_nt: TGTGCCAGCAGCGGCGCCGGTAGCTCCTACGAGCAGTACTTC
d_call: TRBD1; cdr3_length: 14; j_call: TRBJ2-7; v_call: TRBV27; clone_size: .; cdr3_aa: CASSNPGGNYEQYF; cdr3_nt: TGTGCCAGCAGTAACCCAGGGGGCAATTACGAGCAGTACTTC
d_call: .; cdr3_length: 15; j_call: TRBJ2-7; v_call: TRBV11-3; clone_size: .; cdr3_aa: CASSVRQALSYEQYF; cdr3_nt: TGTGCCAGCAGCGTAAGACAGGCTTTATCCTACGAGCAGTACTTC
d_call: .; cdr3_length: 13; j_call: TRBJ1-1; v_call: TRBV6-5; clone_size: .; cdr3_aa: CASSQEFNGGAFF; cdr3_nt: TGTGCCAGCAGTCAGGAATTCAACGGGGGAGCTTTCTTT
d_call: .; cdr3_length: 14; j_call: TRBJ1-5; v_call: TRBV5-1; clone_size: .; cdr3_aa: CASGLEGSNQPQHF; cdr3_nt: TGCGCCAGCGGCTTAGAGGGTAGCAATCAGCCCCAGCATTTT
d_call: .; cdr3_length: 15; j_call: TRBJ2-2; v_call: TRBV2; clone_size: .; cdr3_aa: CASTHGDMGTGELFF; cdr3_nt: TGTGCCAGCACCCACGGGGATATGGGTACCGGGGAGCTGTTTTTT
d_call: TRBD2; cdr3_length: 16; j_call: TRBJ2-2; v_call: TRBV14; clone_size: .; cdr3_aa: CASSQLAGVSTGELFF; cdr3_nt: TGTGCCAGCAGCCAACTAGCGGGAGTGTCCACCGGGGAGCTGTTTTTT
d_call: TRBD1; cdr3_length: 15; j_call: TRBJ1-3; v_call: TRBV27; clone_size: .; cdr3_aa: CASSLDRGAGNTIYF; cdr3_nt: TGTGCCAGCAGTTTAGACAGGGGAGCTGGAAACACCATATATTTT
d_call: TRBD2; cdr3_length: 14; j_call: TRBJ2-5; v_call: TRBV19; clone_size: .; cdr3_aa: CATTRTSSGETQYF; cdr3_nt: TGTGCCACCACTAGGACTAGTTCTGGGGAGACCCAGTACTTC
d_call: TRBD1; cdr3_length: 15; j_call: TRBJ1-4; v_call: TRBV19; clone_size: .; cdr3_aa: CASSISGQINEKLFF; cdr3_nt: TGTGCCAGTAGTATTTCGGGACAGATTAATGAAAAACTGTTTTTT
d_call: TRBD1; cdr3_length: 14; j_call: TRBJ2-1; v_call: TRBV5-4; clone_size: .; cdr3_aa: CASSLTGGYNEQFF; cdr3_nt: TGTGCCAGCAGCTTGACAGGGGGCTACAATGAGCAGTTCTTC
d_call: TRBD1; cdr3_length: 14; j_call: TRBJ1-2; v_call: TRBV6-1; clone_size: .; cdr3_aa: CASRETDRVLGYTF; cdr3_nt: TGTGCCAGCAGAGAAACTGACAGGGTTCTGGGCTACACCTTC